This T cell receptor (beta chain) was obtained from a study of graft-versus-host responses after intestinal transplantation (dated by TCRdb to about 2021). Regarding the complete study: The transplants that recipients got were multivisceral, liver-intestinal, or isolated intestinal. All recipients received anti-thymocyte globulin induction followed by maintenance tacrolimus and steroids for roughly three years. Bulk TCR-beta CDR3 sequencing was used to track graft-versus-host and host-versus-graft alloreactive T cell clones in the graft, circulation and bone marrow after intestinal transplantation. Alloreactive clones were identified by sequencing pre-transplant mixed lymphocyte reaction products and comparing them with unstimulated pre-transplant donor and recipient T cells. Of the roughly 26 intestinal transplant recipients enrolled in the cohort, one of whom was a retransplant, a few patients without pretransplant specimens were excluded. A peak of at least 4% donor T cells among recipient peripheral blood mononuclear cells was the definition used for donor T cell macrochimerism. Rather than being sequenced by the commercial service, samples from a few later patients were sequenced in-house on an Illumina MiSeq and processed with MiXCR. The investigation overall reported the following: GvH clones were found in recipient bone marrow, and some of the GvH clones appeared earlier in ileal mucosa or blood, which is consistent with an intestinal mucosal origin. The conclusions were limited by the relatively low number and heterogeneity of the intestinal transplant patients. Peak levels of circulating GvH clones were associated with declines in HvG clones early after transplant. In patients with donor T cell macrochimerism, the allografts had high GvH to HvG T cell clonal ratios.

Clipping removes 2 bases from V and 7 bases from J, with 4 as the unmatched junction base count. The germline V gene (reference sequence) gives CDR1 as MNHEY and CDR2 as SMNVEV. CDR3 length: 15 amino acids, cysteine to phenylalanine. Left in the record is the CDR3 DNA by itself, 45 bases read in frame from the first base. A single count supports this clone. Its binding antigen is unknown. Base qualities are not at hand, and no much larger clone is one base apart. The library relied on the immunoSEQ multiplex PCR assay. For most patients, genomic DNA was isolated using the Qiagen DNeasy Blood and Tissue Kit and was shipped frozen to Adaptive Biotechnologies for TCR sequencing. For most patients, genomic DNA was subjected to high-throughput TCR-beta CDR3 sequencing by Adaptive Biotechnologies. As for the authors' bioinformatics: TCR sequencing data were retrieved from Adaptive's ImmunoSEQ software for about 17 patients, whereas a few other patients were processed with MiXCR and VDJtools. To correct CD4 versus CD8 sorting errors, any sequence found in both subsets at a frequency ratio below 5:1 was removed. CDR3 nucleotide sequences shared by donor and recipient were removed because the origin of these sequences could not be assigned. Alloreactive clones required at least 2-fold expansion over unstimulated cells and minimum CFSE-low frequency of 0.002% (template counts) or 0.001% (read counts). Clones detected in sequenced pre-transplant spleen, lymph node, or MLR CFSE-low populations of the donor or recipient were defined as mappable. The cumulative frequency of alloreactive clones was calculated as a percentage of all sequences, weighted by copy number. In TCRdb, the immuneACCESS table is reduced to in-frame sequences with V and J assigned. These tables do not hold every clone; where another copy was compared, an unresolved V gene accounts for under half, and the others remain unexplained. V and J calls and clone size are those listed in that table; D and trimming were worked out from the DNA. Present in this sample are 75,000 to 90,000 clones, roughly nine tenths of which were seen just once. The ten largest clonotypes hold approximately 0.34% of the sample.

This sample's time point label indicates: cells obtained before transplantation from donor or recipient. CD3+CD4+ and CD3+CD8+ populations were FACS-sorted from unstimulated pre-transplant donor and recipient cells taken from spleen or lymph nodes. The V gene is TRBV27 and the J gene is TRBJ2-1, with 11 junctional bases fitting TRBD2. The receptor comes from a human donor who received an intestinal transplant. This material consisted of unstimulated CD4+ T cells sorted from spleen or lymph node cells, taken before intestinal transplant. The CDR3 sequence is CASSLVASGGNEQFF. The nucleotide sequence is given as TGTGCCAGCAGTTTAGTCGCTAGCGGGGGGAATGAGCAGTTCTTC.